The sequence of this TCR beta chain was determined in a study of T cell repertoires in cytomegalovirus infection. V gave up 4 bases and J gave up 5 bases; unmatched junction bases: 10. The CDR3 totals 18 residues. Germline loops: CDR1 SEHNR, CDR2 FQNEAQ (reference sequence). TCRdb processed the reads anew with MiXCR; each CDR3 protein has one entry. The table includes over 450,000 distinct CDR3 sequences, around 10% detected once. The chain is built from TRBV7-9 and TRBJ2-5, with 16 bases fitting TRBD2. The specimen was PBMCs. The source of this sequence is a human donor in good health (CMV status not recorded). Some clones in this sample may be carry-over from other donors' samples. The CDR3 DNA reads as TGTGCCAGCAGCTACCCCGGGACTAGCGGGAGGGCCCCTGAGACCCAGTACTTC. Its protein is CASSYPGTSGRAPETQYF.